This T cell receptor beta chain was documented in a study of cytomegalovirus exposure and HLA in healthy donors. Germline CDR1 is SGHVS and CDR2 is FNYEAQ. Trimming pared 5 bases from V and 5 bases from J, leaving 9 bases between. This CDR3 contains 13 residues. Overall study results and limits: There were several of the most significant clusters that appeared linked to common viral pathogens in a later analysis.

Of note for this clone: Its antigen is as yet unknown.

PCR employed 60 Vbeta and 13 Jbeta primers. Produced via immunoSEQ multiplex PCR; TCRdb's table is partial and in-frame only. In the table there are 150,000 to 200,000 clones, around 76% of which are singletons. These donors, healthy bone marrow donors, were studied. The donors, nominally healthy at sampling, likely had unrecorded immune exposures. The sequence came from a woman aged 30 to 39 in good health and CMV-seropositive. The chain links TRBV7-6 to TRBJ2-2; D gene ambiguous. What was sequenced was PBMCs. In nucleotides, the CDR3 is TGTGCCAGCAGCCTACCTCCAACCGGGGAGCTGTTTTTT. This codes for CASSLPPTGELFF.